This T cell receptor (beta chain) was captured in a study of beta chain features in type 1 diabetes. Study-wide findings and caveats: Among patients with Type 1 diabetes, TCRB CDR3s were moderately but significantly shorter in every one of the four CD4+ subsets. Among type 1 diabetes patients, VDJ junctions had fewer insertions and more deletions. cDNA-based reads could over-represent cells with high TCR expression.

This clone appeared a few times. Its antigen remains unknown. Expressed TCRB transcripts were sequenced, since all the RNA that had been isolated was reverse transcribed. The method was immunoSEQ multiplex PCR; TCRdb's version includes in-frame clones alone and lacks a portion of them. The repertoire holds about 180,000 clones, around 7.8% seen once, with approximately 0.85% in the top ten. Trimming took 3 bases from V and 0 from J, leaving 12 bases between them. The CDR3 is made up of 16 amino acids. Germline-derived CDR1 and CDR2 are SEHNR and FQNEAQ (reference sequence). The sequencing input was central memory CD4+ T cells from blood. The chain couples TRBV7-9 to TRBJ1-5; possibly TRBD1 for D (5 bases). This TCR derives from a woman between 40 and 50 years old with type 1 diabetes. The CDR3 sequence: CASSLGSTDSNQPQHF. The CDR3 bases are TGTGCCAGCAGCTTGGGATCGACAGATAGCAATCAGCCCCAGCATTTT.